These 26 T cell receptor beta chains were sequenced from one sample in a study of T cells in Graves' hyperthyroidism and ophthalmopathy. RNA transcripts served as the template for amplifying TCR beta CDR3 regions. Carried out on the TCR CDR3, a first-round RT-PCR used the HTBI primer set. MiXCR, applied by TCRdb to the multiplex PCR reads, yields one record per CDR3 protein. The data hold roughly 200,000 distinct CDR3 sequences, with around 16% observed a single time. The sample was blood. These receptor sequences come from a man aged 40-50 years with Graves' hyperthyroidism.

V usage is TRBV5-1 and J usage is TRBJ1-6; D is undetermined. The CDR3 runs 14 residues. From germline, CDR1 is SGHRS and CDR2 YFSETQ. V was clipped by 0 bases and J by 5 bases, with 6 bases between them. The CDR3 loop reads CASSLELNNSPLHF. DNA of the CDR3: TGCGCCAGCAGCTTGGAACTGAATAATTCACCCCTCCACTTT.

This clonotype was found many times. The V call is TRBV4-3, the J call TRBJ2-7, with 8 bases aligning to TRBD2. This CDR3 has 16 amino acids. The J segment lost 1 base and the V segment lost 0 bases, leaving 5 bases of the junction unmatched. Germline CDR1 is LGHNA and CDR2 is YSLEER. The CDR3 sequence is CASSQDTGTRSYEQYF. The DNA for the CDR3 is TGCGCCAGCAGCCAAGATACGGGGACTAGGTCCTACGAGCAGTACTTC.

Ten or more counts support this clonotype. The chain recombines TRBV6-2 or TRBV6-3 with TRBJ1-1; TRBD1 is a possible D gene (5 bases). The V and J ends lost 2 bases and 1 base respectively, with 14 bases between them. This CDR3 is built from 16 residues. The V gene's germline CDR1 is MNHEY and CDR2 SVGEGT. The CDR3, as DNA: TGTGCCAGCAGTTACGAGCGGGGCTCCCCGAACACTGAAGCTTTCTTT. Its protein product is CASSYERGSPNTEAFF.

This clonotype was seen ten or more times. V usage is TRBV6-1 and J usage is TRBJ1-2; no definite D call. Trimming shortened V by 4 bases and J by 5 bases, and 11 bases separated the two germline ends. Germline CDR1 and CDR2: MNHNS and SASEGT. CDR3 length: 13 residues. The CDR3 DNA is TGTGCCAGCAGTGTAAAGCGGCAGTATGGCTACACCTTC. Translated: CASSVKRQYGYTF.

The V and J genes are TRBV10-3 and TRBJ2-1; TRBD1 might be the D (6 bases). Per the germline V gene, CDR1 is ENHRY and CDR2 is SYGVKD. The CDR3 consists of 18 residues. Trimming stripped 4 bases from V and 0 bases from J, with 19 bases between. For the CDR3, the DNA is TGTGCCATCAGTGGTACAGGGATTCTCCAGAGCTCCTACAATGAGCAGTTCTTC. Translation gives CAISGTGILQSSYNEQFF.

The chain recombines TRBV4-3 with TRBJ2-3, with TRBD1 matching over 7 bases. Germline-derived CDR1 and CDR2 are LGHNA and YSLEER. The CDR3 extends over 15 amino acids. Trimming took 5 bases from V and 4 from J; bases not matched to a gene: 9. The CDR3 is CASSVRDSLADTQYF. The CDR3 DNA reads as TGCGCCAGCAGCGTCCGGGACAGCCTGGCAGATACGCAGTATTTT.

This clonotype was detected many times. This chain uses TRBV3-1 with TRBJ1-1; D is unresolved. Germline V gene sequence: CDR1 LGHDT, CDR2 YNNKEL (reference sequence). The CDR3 is 17 residues long. V gave up 4 bases and J gave up 2 bases, with 20 bases separating them. The CDR3 reads CASSRRAASLGNTEAFF. As DNA, the CDR3 is TGTGCCAGCAGCCGAAGGGCAGCTTCTTTAGGCAACACTGAAGCTTTCTTT. The whole variable domain, remainder taken from reference TRBV3-1 and TRBJ1-1, is DTAVSQTPKYLVTQMGNDKSIKCEQNLGHDTMYWYKQDSKKFLKIMFSYNNKELIINETVPNRFSPKSPDKAHLNLHINSLELGDSAVYFCASSRRAASLGNTEAFFGQGTRLTVV.

The chain combines TRBV6-1 with TRBJ2-1; D not resolved. Germline V gene lookup returns CDR1 MNHNS and CDR2 SASEGT. This CDR3 has 15 amino acids. The ends were cut back, 2 bases at V and 0 bases at J, with 8 bases in the middle. CDR3 nucleotide sequence: TGTGCCAGCAGTGAATTCGAGAGCTCCTACAATGAGCAGTTCTTC. This gives the protein CASSEFESSYNEQFF.

This clonotype was found many times. This rearrangement joins TRBV6-1 to TRBJ2-3; the D gene is possibly TRBD1 (6 bases). Germline V gene lookup returns CDR1 MNHNS and CDR2 SASEGT. V lost 6 bases and J lost 2, with 12 bases in between. The CDR3 loop spans 14 amino acids. CDR3 loop: CASRMDRPTDTQYF. The DNA of the CDR3 is TGTGCCAGCAGGATGGACAGACCCACAGATACGCAGTATTTT.

The chain links TRBV5-4 to TRBJ2-5; D perhaps matches TRBD1 (6 bases). V was trimmed by 3 bases and J by 5 bases, leaving 14 bases between them. This CDR3 has 14 amino acids. CDR1 and CDR2 (germline): SGHNT, YYREEE (reference sequence). DNA for the CDR3: TGTGCCAGCAGCTCGGTAACAGGGCACGAGACCCAGTACTTC. This translates into CASSSVTGHETQYF.

This clonotype was counted only a few times. The chain has TRBV4-3 and TRBJ2-3; D uncertain. V shed 4 bases and J shed 3 bases, with 8 bases lying between them. The CDR3 length is 13 residues. Germline V gene data show CDR1 as LGHNA and CDR2 as YSLEER. CDR3 DNA sequence: TGCGCCAGCAGCCTCTTGAATACAGATACGCAGTATTTT. Translation gives CASSLLNTDTQYF.

In its sample, this clonotype was seen many times. V usage is TRBV7-2 and J usage is TRBJ1-6; D gene unclear. Germline values: CDR1 SGHTA, CDR2 FQGNSA. This CDR3 region has 13 residues. The V end was cut by 5 bases, the J end by 10 bases, with 12 bases between. The CDR3 region is CASSLLRHSPLHF. CDR3 DNA sequence: TGTGCCAGCAGCCTACTAAGGCACTCACCCCTCCACTTT.

A few counts support this clonotype. Here the CDR3 reads CASRQPFMNTEAFF. CDR3 DNA sequence: TGTGCCAGCAGGCAACCTTTTATGAACACTGAAGCTTTCTTT. This chain links TRBV6-1 with TRBJ1-1, with D unresolved. From germline, CDR1 is MNHNS and CDR2 SASEGT. V lost 6 bases and J 0 bases, leaving 11 bases between the germline ends. This CDR3 has 14 residues.

The V call is TRBV24-1, the J call TRBJ2-1, with TRBD2 identical over 10 bases. J gave up 7 bases and V 12 bases, and 8 bases lay outside the gene matches. From germline, CDR1 is KGHDR and CDR2 SFDVKD. The CDR3 is 13 residues long. DNA of the CDR3: TGTGCCTCCCAGCGGGGGGGCATAAATGAGCAGTTCTTC. Its protein is CASQRGGINEQFF.

In this sample, this clonotype turned up many times. The chain is built from TRBV11-2 and TRBJ2-1, with 9 bases aligning to TRBD2. Losses at the gene ends were 6 bases for V and 8 bases for J; bases not matched to a gene: 14. CDR1 is SGHAT, CDR2 FQNNGV, per germline. CDR3 size: 16 residues. Written as DNA, the CDR3 is TGTGCCAGCAGTGAAACCGGGACTAGCTTTGTCGATGAGCAGTTCTTC. It codes for CASSETGTSFVDEQFF. Full variable domain (rest looked up from reference TRBV11-2 and TRBJ2-1): EAGVAQSPRYKIIEKRQSVAFWCNPISGHATLYWYQQILGQGPKLLIQFQNNGVVDDSQLPKDRFSAERLKGVDSTLKIQPAKLEDSAVYLCASSETGTSFVDEQFFGPGTRLTVL.

In this sample, this clonotype turned up many times. V and J are TRBV30 and TRBJ2-3, with D hard to call. The V end was cut by 1 base, the J end by 2 bases, with 4 bases between. CDR3 length: 12 amino acids. CDR1 and CDR2 (germline): GTSNPN, SVGIG (reference sequence). The CDR3 here is CAWSADTDTQYF. In DNA, the CDR3 is TGTGCCTGGAGTGCGGACACAGATACGCAGTATTTT. The full variable domain, rest sourced from reference TRBV30 and TRBJ2-3, is SQTIHQWPATLVQPVGSPLSLECTVEGTSNPNLYWYRQAAGRGLQLLFYSVGIGQISSEVPQNLSASRPQDRQFILSSKKLLLSDSGFYLCAWSADTDTQYFGPGTRLTVL.

Remarks on this clonotype: A much larger clone lies one base from this, so it may be a read error. The CDR3 ends on some other residue instead of the conserved phenylalanine or tryptophan, so this is likely a read error. The rearrangement joins TRBV7-9 to TRBJ2-7; D may match TRBD1 or TRBD2 (5 bases each). Trimming took off 5 bases at V and 0 bases at J, with 14 bases between the two ends. Germline values: CDR1 SEHNR, CDR2 FQNEAQ (reference sequence). The CDR3 extends over 15 amino acids. This chain's CDR3 is CASSKTGAVSYEQYL. The CDR3 region has the DNA TGTGCCAGCAGCAAGACCGGGGCAGTCTCCTACGAGCAGTACCTC.

The chain recombines TRBV7-2 with TRBJ2-5; TRBD2 aligns across 10 bases. This CDR3 contains 16 residues. Germline loops: CDR1 SGHTA, CDR2 FQGNSA. Trimming at V came to 2 bases and at J to 2 bases, leaving 5 bases not matched to a gene. The CDR3 reads CASSLILAGGQETQYF. As DNA, the CDR3 is TGTGCCAGCAGCTTAATTTTAGCGGGAGGACAAGAGACCCAGTACTTC.

For this clonotype: Being one base from a much bigger clone, this may be a read error. V usage is TRBV28 and J usage is TRBJ2-7; 9 positions agree with TRBD1. This CDR3 spans 14 amino acids. J gave up 3 bases and V 5 bases, and 5 bases lay outside the gene matches. Germline V lookup: CDR1 MDHEN, CDR2 SYDVKM. CDR3 sequence reads: CASSPWTGDYEQYF. CDR3 coding DNA: TGTGCCAGCAGTCCCTGGACAGGGGACTACGAGCAGTACTTC. Based on the CDR3 plus reference TRBV28 and TRBJ2-7, the full variable domain is DVKVTQSSRYLVKRTGEKVFLECVQDMDHENMFWYRQDPGLGLRLIYFSYDVKMKEKGDIPEGYSVSREKKERFSLILESASTNQTSMYLCASSPWTGDYEQYFGPGTRLTVT.

V and J are TRBV20-1 and TRBJ2-5; possibly TRBD1 for D (5 bases). This CDR3 comprises 15 residues. V was cut by 0 bases and J by 4 bases, with 15 bases left in between. The germline V gene has CDR1 DFQATT and CDR2 SNEGSKA (reference sequence). CDR3 in amino acids: CSARDMKDGAETQYF. In nucleotides, the CDR3 is TGCAGTGCTAGAGATATGAAGGATGGGGCAGAGACCCAGTACTTC.

This clonotype showed up many times. Here the CDR3 DNA reads TGTGCCTGGAGTGGACAGCAGGCAACTAATGAAAAACTGTTTTTT. Translation: CAWSGQQATNEKLFF. The chain joins TRBV30 to TRBJ1-4, with a tentative D call TRBD1 (5 bases). CDR3 length equals 15 residues. V was cut by 1 base and J by 0 bases, with 9 bases left in between. Looked up from germline, CDR1 is GTSNPN and CDR2 is SVGIG (reference sequence).

This clonotype was detected many times. The V call is TRBV7-9, the J call TRBJ2-7, with D possibly being TRBD1 (5 bases). Trimming removed 3 bases from V and 0 bases from J, with 18 bases in between. The CDR3 runs 17 residues. Per the germline V gene, CDR1 is SEHNR and CDR2 is FQNEAQ (reference sequence). The CDR3 bases are TGTGCCAGCAGCTTCGCGGCAGGGCGAACCAGCTCCTACGAGCAGTACTTC. Protein product: CASSFAAGRTSSYEQYF.

The chain uses TRBV11-3 and TRBJ1-5; D ambiguous. CDR3 length: 16 residues. CDR1 is SGHNT, CDR2 YENEEA, per germline. V was trimmed by 5 bases and J by 3 bases, leaving 17 bases between them. The CDR3 DNA follows: TGTGCCAGCAGCCCAGAACTAACAAGCCTCAATCAGCCCCAGCATTTT. It specifies CASSPELTSLNQPQHF. Full variable domain (remainder filled in from reference TRBV11-3 and TRBJ1-5): EAGVVQSPRYKIIEKKQPVAFWCNPISGHNTLYWYLQNLGQGPELLIRYENEEAVDDSQLPKDRFSAERLKGVDSTLKIQPAELGDSAVYLCASSPELTSLNQPQHFGDGTRLSIL.

Ten or more counts support this clonotype. The V call is TRBV7-2, the J call TRBJ2-5; D might be TRBD1 or TRBD2, each matching 6 bases. Trimming removed 6 bases from V and 1 base from J, with 15 bases in between. Germline V CDR1 and CDR2: SGHTA, FQGNSA. This CDR3 has 15 residues. The CDR3 DNA reads as TGTGCCAGCAGTGAGGGCCGGGGGCCCCAAGAGACCCAGTACTTC. Translating it yields CASSEGRGPQETQYF. The full variable domain, rest sourced from reference TRBV7-2 and TRBJ2-5, is GAGVSQSPSNKVTEKGKDVELRCDPISGHTALYWYRQSLGQGLEFLIYFQGNSAPDKSGLPSDRFSAERTGGSVSTLTIQRTQQEDSAVYLCASSEGRGPQETQYFGPGTRLLVL.

This chain joins TRBV3-1 and TRBJ1-4; D gene uncertain. V was clipped by 5 bases and J by 8 bases, with 21 bases between them. Germline V gene lookup returns CDR1 LGHDT and CDR2 YNNKEL (reference sequence). This CDR3 is built from 16 residues. CDR3 in amino acids: CASSIITEPPSEKLFF. The CDR3 nucleotides read TGTGCCAGCAGCATTATAACGGAGCCGCCCTCAGAAAAACTGTTTTTT.

This chain connects TRBV7-2 to TRBJ2-5; unclear D gene. The CDR3 runs 14 residues. In germline, CDR1 is SGHTA, CDR2 FQGNSA. The germline V and J ends were trimmed by 5 bases and 5 bases, with 15 bases remaining between them. The CDR3 region has the DNA TGTGCCAGCAGCCCCCAATTCACCTTGGAGACCCAGTACTTC. Translation gives CASSPQFTLETQYF. Drawing the rest from reference TRBV7-2 and TRBJ2-5, the complete variable domain is GAGVSQSPSNKVTEKGKDVELRCDPISGHTALYWYRQSLGQGLEFLIYFQGNSAPDKSGLPSDRFSAERTGGSVSTLTIQRTQQEDSAVYLCASSPQFTLETQYFGPGTRLLVL.